This TCR beta chain was documented in a study of identical twins. This clonotype was detected a few times. The CDR3 extends over 12 amino acids. Between the trimmed V and J ends, which lost 7 bases and 3 bases, there was a span of 13 bases. Germline V gene lookup returns CDR1 SQVTM and CDR2 ANQGSEA. In TCRdb, the 5' RACE reads were re-called with MiXCR into one record per CDR3 protein. This sample yields roughly 540,000 distinct CDR3 sequences, of which roughly a fifth are seen a single time; 0.75% to 0.95% belongs to the top ten. A further study also used this sample, focusing on T cells expressing NK-cell markers. That study reports: A range of roughly 1.0-8% of CD8+ T cells consisted of dominant NKG2C+ clonotypes in roughly 6 donors.

The TCR was taken from a woman in her late teens or twenties in good health. The V and J genes are TRBV29-1 and TRBJ2-7, with D tentatively TRBD2 (5 bases). The sample taken for sequencing was CD4+ T cells sorted from blood. Here the CDR3 reads CSATRAGYEQYF. The CDR3, as DNA: TGCAGCGCAACTAGGGCAGGCTACGAGCAGTACTTC.